This record looks at one T cell receptor (beta chain) sequence and its context. Its recognized antigen is unknown. No base-level quality is on record; no much larger clone is a single base apart. The data are from a study of cytomegalovirus exposure and HLA in healthy donors (dated by TCRdb to about 2017). About the study as a whole: According to an earlier analysis of several hundred of the donors, about 190 million T cells yielded 90 million to 130 million unique TCR beta sequences and about 300 Gb of sequence data. Using immunosequencing, the study profiled T cell repertoires from fewer than 700 subjects and related those repertoires to cytomegalovirus serostatus. Class I and class II HLA loci were covered by the typing at four-digit resolution. Four to six DR-DQ haplotypes were handled as single units for association and clustering, since linkage in the cohort was strong. To decide whether each TCR beta V gene segment behaved as functional or pseudogenic, an earlier analysis of approximately 620 of the donors relied on high-throughput TCR beta sequencing. A later analysis re-examined previously published TCR beta repertoires from around 670 donors and added high-resolution HLA genotyping to investigate patterns of TCR occurrence. Donor age, sex, ethnicity and CMV serostatus were compiled alongside the repertoire data. On average, roughly 250,000 unique TCR beta nucleotide sequences were sequenced per donor among about 400 genotyped donors of the cohort, with roughly 18% of those sequences being non-productive. The study aimed to test whether signatures of past pathogen exposure could be identified by cataloging public T cell receptors. High-throughput TCR immunosequencing, statistical association of individual TCRs with disease status, and machine learning were combined to predict cytomegalovirus infection status. Rather than drawing on any new phenotypic data, the later analysis identified candidate immune exposures from TCR beta sequences and the way those sequences occurred across donors. Typing coverage differed by locus: A, B, C, DRB1 and DQB1 were typed in roughly 620-630 donors, DQA1 in about 500, DPA1 in approximately 600, and DPB1 in 472. Besides the first cohort of around 700 subjects, a separate validation cohort made up of over a hundred different subjects was used. All discovery cohort repertoires had been generated on a single sequencing platform. Among the approximately 420 genotyped donors, 81% belonged to the genetic ancestry cluster associated with self-reported Caucasian donors. In a later genetic analysis, genome-wide SNP genotypes for about 55% of the roughly 700 donors were used, and that subset was treated as a discovery cohort. An early release covering approximately 600 HLA-typed donors comprised approximately 300 gigabases of sequencing data and approximately 85 million unique TCR sequences. What the research found in general, with its limitations: A cluster of highly shared sequence variants was judged likely to be a technical artifact of the sequencing pipeline. The authors suggested that the approach could potentially be extended to other disease states and immunological phenotypes. The study gave a list of around 170 TCR beta chains associated with cytomegalovirus. A later analysis associated about 17,000 TCR beta sequences with specific HLA alleles at a false discovery rate of 0.05. Roughly uniform sequencing depth across donors was assumed in presence/absence analyses, although this assumption may not hold. A later genetic analysis reported fewer N-insertions in productive TCRs among donors in an Asian-associated ancestry cluster than the roughly 620-donor mean. In vitro tests confirmed that a few of the cytomegalovirus-associated TCR beta chains recognize cytomegalovirus antigens. Broadly in line with IMGT annotations, most TCR beta V segments showed up in productive rearrangements about 87% or about 30% of the time in an earlier analysis of around 550 of the donors. In a later analysis, HLA-associated TCR beta chains showed more clonal expansion and lower generation probabilities than non-associated chains that were equally common. Most TCR sequences were observed very rarely across donors, whereas some public TCRs were present in many individuals. The 87-base-pair reads could not distinguish some IMGT-functional V segments, including TRBV6-2 and TRBV6-3, so those segments were excluded. The classifier was reported to diagnose cytomegalovirus status with high specificity and sensitivity in both the original cohort and the validation cohort. Because some donors lacked HLA typing at each locus, the association tests relied only on the typed subset. Immune exposure information for the cohort was limited to CMV serostatus. In this cohort, only TCR beta chains were sequenced, and detectable features were limited by the absence of alpha or paired-chain data. Because counts were too low, more than 15 rarely observed V segments, including chromosome 9 orphons, were excluded from the earlier analysis of 587 of the donors. Several of the top co-occurrence clusters appeared to be linked to parvovirus B19, influenza, CMV and Epstein-Barr virus, according to a later analysis. In a later genetic analysis, a missense DCLRE1C variant was associated with V-gene and J-gene trimming of TCR beta chains, and the association was replicated in an independent cohort. According to a later analysis, most CMV-associated TCR beta chains appeared to be HLA-restricted, and the HLA associations seemed to be driven largely by CMV exposure. According to a later analysis, TCR association rates differed among HLA loci, with DRB1 alleles showing the most associated TCRs and HLA-C alleles showing the fewest. A further reported finding was that TCR beta sequences accurately predicted the HLA-A and HLA-B alleles for most subjects in the first cohort. Linkage disequilibrium might explain the correlated functional status among segregating V segments, but an unknown experimental factor could not be ruled out. When HLA alleles, especially DR and DQ, strongly co-occurred, attributing TCR associations to individual alleles was difficult.

Compared with germline, V lacks 0 bases and J lacks 5 bases; bases without a gene match: 3. The CDR3 runs 16 residues from the cysteine to the phenylalanine. CDR3 DNA is the only sequence kept; it has 48 bases, read in frame from the first base. Sequences MGHRA (CDR1) and YSYEKL (CDR2) are obtained from the germline V gene. Library prep was done by the immunoSEQ multiplex PCR assay. The multiplex PCR relied on a mix of 60 forward primers for TCR Vbeta segments and 13 reverse primers for TCR Jbeta segments. The CDR3 region of rearranged TCR beta genes was amplified from genomic DNA with a multiplex PCR assay. Amplified TCR beta libraries were sequenced as 87-base-pair reads on the Illumina HiSeq System. Regarding the original processing steps: In a later analysis, some 80 million unique TCR beta chains were counted across the 650 to 750 repertoires, and some 10 million of these chains were shared by at least two donors. A nearest-neighbor algorithm error-corrected the raw reads and collapsed the reads into unique sequences, merging closely related sequences to remove PCR and sequencing errors. Alignment of CDR3 sequences to IMGT reference sequences was used to assign V, D and J gene segments. Each retained sequence needed at least a six-nucleotide match to both a V gene segment and a J gene segment. A rearrangement was called productive if the CDR3 had no stop codons and remained in frame with V and J, and every other rearrangement was called non-productive. CDR3 was defined by IMGT convention, running from the second conserved V-encoded cysteine to the conserved J-encoded phenylalanine. The earlier analysis of roughly 590 of the donors excluded any sequence lacking an unambiguous match to a single V gene segment. In an earlier analysis of 450 to 700 of the donors, V segments were called functional above 56.7% productive rearrangements and were called segregating when the between-donor standard deviation exceeded 5%. To diagnose cytomegalovirus status from the catalog of TCR beta chain sequences, a statistical classification framework was built. In a later analysis, V and J genes were assigned by comparing TCR nucleotide sequences against IMGT/GENE-DB human TR gene sequences. A later analysis assigned CDR3 sequences and most-parsimonious VDJ recombination scenarios with the TCRdist pipeline. In a later analysis, each TCR beta chain was defined by its CDR3 amino acid sequence together with its V-gene family, and reads lacking a unique V-gene family were excluded. In a later analysis, a few hundred highly shared, low-generation-probability nucleotide sequences were removed to address suspected cross-contamination and a sequencing artifact. A later analysis calculated a clonal expansion index for each public chain from normalized within-repertoire ranks of inferred template counts. In a later analysis, generation probabilities were computed using a VDJ recombination model fitted to out-of-frame rearrangements, and the results were checked against IGoR. In a later analysis, hypergeometric tests were used to score TCR-TCR, TCR-HLA and TCR-CMV co-occurrence, with a repertoire-size bias correction applied to TCR pairs. In a later analysis, false discovery rates were estimated by permuting HLA or CMV assignments 20 times. In a later analysis, co-occurring TCRs were grouped using DBSCAN, and TCRdist sequence similarity was added for clustering within HLA-allele-positive subsets. Co-occurrence clustering excluded repertoires with fewer than 30,000 or more than 120,000 public chains, plus five with anomalous nucleotide sharing. This is the immuneACCESS table as TCRdb keeps it, with only in-frame sequences that have V and J called. A part of the clones is gone; compared with another copy, unresolved V genes explain less than half, and the rest is unexplained. Clonal size and the V and J genes are those of that table, whereas D and trimming came from the DNA. For this sample there are about 52,000 clones; about three quarters appear just once. The ten largest clonotypes hold about 3.2% of the sample.

The cohort comprised more than 550 healthy bone marrow donors. At the time of sampling, every cohort member was nominally healthy, though immune exposures that went unrecorded were likely present. The donor was CMV seronegative and belonged to the group of 380 or so seronegative cohort members. Every donor gave a peripheral blood sample, and the peripheral blood mononuclear cells from that sample were used for TCR beta sequencing. The Qiagen DNeasy Blood Extraction Kit was used to extract genomic DNA from the blood cell samples. Sequenced material: PBMCs. This TCR came from a man between 18 and 35 years old in good health and CMV-seronegative. This sequence uses TRBV4-1 and TRBJ2-1, and 11 junctional nucleotides match TRBD2. The nucleotide sequence is given as TGCGCCAGCAGCCAAGACGTACTAGCGGGAGACAATGAGCAGTTCTTC. This encodes CASSQDVLAGDNEQFF.